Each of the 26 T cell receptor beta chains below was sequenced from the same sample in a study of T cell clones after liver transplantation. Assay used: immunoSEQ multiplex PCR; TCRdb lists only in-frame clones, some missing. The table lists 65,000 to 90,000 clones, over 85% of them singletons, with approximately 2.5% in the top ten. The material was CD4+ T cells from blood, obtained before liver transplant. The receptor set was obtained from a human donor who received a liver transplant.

The CDR3 coding sequence is TGCAGCGTTGTAAGGGGGAGGGCCTTAGAGAATGAGCAGTTCTTC. It specifies CSVVRGRALENEQFF. The genes are TRBV29-1 and TRBJ2-1, with D perhaps TRBD2 (7 bases). CDR1 and CDR2 from the germline V gene are SQVTM and ANQGSEA. CDR3 length equals 15 residues. Trimming removed 4 bases at V and 7 bases at J, with 20 bases between.

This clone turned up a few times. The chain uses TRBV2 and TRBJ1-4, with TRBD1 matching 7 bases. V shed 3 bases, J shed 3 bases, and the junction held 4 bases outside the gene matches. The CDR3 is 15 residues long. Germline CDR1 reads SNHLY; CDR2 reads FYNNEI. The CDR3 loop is CASSDPGQPNEKLFF. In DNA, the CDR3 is TGTGCCAGCAGTGACCCGGGACAGCCTAATGAAAAACTGTTTTTT.

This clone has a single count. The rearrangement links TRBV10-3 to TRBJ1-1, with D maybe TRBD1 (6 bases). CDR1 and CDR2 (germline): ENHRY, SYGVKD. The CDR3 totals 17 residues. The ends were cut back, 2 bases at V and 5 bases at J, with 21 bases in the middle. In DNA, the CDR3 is TGTGCCATCAGTGAGCCCCCTCCCGCAGGGGAGTGGACTGAAGCTTTCTTT. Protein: CAISEPPPAGEWTEAFF.

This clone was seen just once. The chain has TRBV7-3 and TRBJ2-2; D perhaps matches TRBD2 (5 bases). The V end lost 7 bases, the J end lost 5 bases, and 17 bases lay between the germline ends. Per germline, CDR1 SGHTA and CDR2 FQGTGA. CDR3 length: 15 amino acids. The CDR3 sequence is CASTYGEPRTGELFF. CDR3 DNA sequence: TGTGCCAGCACTTACGGGGAGCCTCGAACCGGGGAGCTGTTTTTT.

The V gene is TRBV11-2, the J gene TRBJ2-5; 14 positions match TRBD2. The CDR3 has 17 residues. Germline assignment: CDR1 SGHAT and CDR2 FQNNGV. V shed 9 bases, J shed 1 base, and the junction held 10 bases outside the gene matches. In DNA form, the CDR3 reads TGTGCCAGTTCTCCGGGACTAGCGGGAGCGGGCCAAGAGACCCAGTACTTC. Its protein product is CASSPGLAGAGQETQYF. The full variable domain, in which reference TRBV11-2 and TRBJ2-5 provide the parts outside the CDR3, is EAGVAQSPRYKIIEKRQSVAFWCNPISGHATLYWYQQILGQGPKLLIQFQNNGVVDDSQLPKDRFSAERLKGVDSTLKIQPAKLEDSAVYLCASSPGLAGAGQETQYFGPGTRLLVL.

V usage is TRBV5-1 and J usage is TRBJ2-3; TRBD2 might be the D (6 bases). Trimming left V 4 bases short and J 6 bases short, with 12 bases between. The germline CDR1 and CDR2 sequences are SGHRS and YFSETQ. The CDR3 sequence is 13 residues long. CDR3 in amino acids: CASSPSGWDTQYF. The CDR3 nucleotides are TGCGCCAGCAGCCCCAGCGGGTGGGATACGCAGTATTTT.

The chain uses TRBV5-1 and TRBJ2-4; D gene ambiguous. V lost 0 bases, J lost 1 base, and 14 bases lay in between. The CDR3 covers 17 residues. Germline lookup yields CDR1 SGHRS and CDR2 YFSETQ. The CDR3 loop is CASSLDSRVGAKNIQYF. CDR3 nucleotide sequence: TGCGCCAGCAGCTTGGATTCCCGGGTCGGTGCCAAAAACATTCAGTACTTC.

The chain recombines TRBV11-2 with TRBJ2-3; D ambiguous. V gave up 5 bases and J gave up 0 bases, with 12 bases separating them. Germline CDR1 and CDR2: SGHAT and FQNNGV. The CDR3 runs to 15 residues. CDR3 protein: CASSLRGTSTDTQYF. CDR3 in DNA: TGTGCCAGCAGCCTTCGCGGCACTAGCACAGATACGCAGTATTTT.

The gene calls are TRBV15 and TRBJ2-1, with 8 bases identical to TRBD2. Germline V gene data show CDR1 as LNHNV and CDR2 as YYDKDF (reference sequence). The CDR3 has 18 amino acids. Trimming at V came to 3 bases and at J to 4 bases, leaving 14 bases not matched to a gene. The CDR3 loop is CATSRNFRAGGRYNEQFF. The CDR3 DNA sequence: TGTGCCACCAGCAGGAATTTTAGGGCGGGAGGACGATACAATGAGCAGTTCTTC.

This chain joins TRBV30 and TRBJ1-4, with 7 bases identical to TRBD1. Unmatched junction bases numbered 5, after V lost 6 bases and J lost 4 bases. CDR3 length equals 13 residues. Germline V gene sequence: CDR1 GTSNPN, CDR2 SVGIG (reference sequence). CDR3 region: CACMGQINEKLFF. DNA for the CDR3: TGTGCCTGTATGGGACAGATTAATGAAAAACTGTTTTTT.

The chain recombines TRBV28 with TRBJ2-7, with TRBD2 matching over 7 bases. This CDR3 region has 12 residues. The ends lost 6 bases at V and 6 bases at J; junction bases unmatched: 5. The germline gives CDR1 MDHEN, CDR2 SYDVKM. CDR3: CASRRTRREQYF. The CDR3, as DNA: TGTGCCAGCAGGAGGACTAGACGCGAGCAGTACTTC. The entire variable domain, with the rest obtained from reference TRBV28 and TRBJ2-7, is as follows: DVKVTQSSRYLVKRTGEKVFLECVQDMDHENMFWYRQDPGLGLRLIYFSYDVKMKEKGDIPEGYSVSREKKERFSLILESASTNQTSMYLCASRRTRREQYFGPGTRLTVT.

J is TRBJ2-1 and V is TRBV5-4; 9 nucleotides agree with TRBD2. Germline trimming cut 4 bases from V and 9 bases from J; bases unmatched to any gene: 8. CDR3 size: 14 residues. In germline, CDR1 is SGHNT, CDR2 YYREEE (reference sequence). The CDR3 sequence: CASSPGTSTGEQFF. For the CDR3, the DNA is TGTGCCAGCAGCCCTGGGACTAGCACGGGTGAGCAGTTCTTC. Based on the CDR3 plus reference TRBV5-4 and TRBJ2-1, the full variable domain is ETGVTQSPTHLIKTRGQQVTLRCSSQSGHNTVSWYQQALGQGPQFIFQYYREEENGRGNFPPRFSGLQFPNYSSELNVNALELDDSALYLCASSPGTSTGEQFFGPGTRLTVL.

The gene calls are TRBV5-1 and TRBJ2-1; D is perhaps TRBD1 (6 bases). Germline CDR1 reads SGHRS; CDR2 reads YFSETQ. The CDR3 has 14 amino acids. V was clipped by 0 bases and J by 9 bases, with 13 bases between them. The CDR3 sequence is CASSLVDSTSEQFF. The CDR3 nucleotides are TGCGCCAGCAGCTTGGTGGACAGTACGAGTGAGCAGTTCTTC.

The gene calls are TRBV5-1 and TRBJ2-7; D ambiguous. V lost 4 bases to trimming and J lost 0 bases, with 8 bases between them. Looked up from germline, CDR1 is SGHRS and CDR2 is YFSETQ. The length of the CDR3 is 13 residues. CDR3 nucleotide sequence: TGCGCCAGCAGCCTGACATACTCCTACGAGCAGTACTTC. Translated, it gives CASSLTYSYEQYF.

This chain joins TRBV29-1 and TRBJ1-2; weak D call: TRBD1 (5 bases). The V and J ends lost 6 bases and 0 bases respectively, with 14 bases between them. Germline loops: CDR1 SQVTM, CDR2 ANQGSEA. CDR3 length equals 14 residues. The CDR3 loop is CSVAGRLTNYGYTF. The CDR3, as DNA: TGCAGCGTAGCGGGACGCCTAACTAACTATGGCTACACCTTC.

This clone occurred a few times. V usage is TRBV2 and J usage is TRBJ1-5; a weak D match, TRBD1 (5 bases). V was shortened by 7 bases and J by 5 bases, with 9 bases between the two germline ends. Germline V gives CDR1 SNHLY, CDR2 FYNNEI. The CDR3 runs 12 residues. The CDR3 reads CASTEQDQPQHF. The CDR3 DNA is TGTGCCAGCACCGAACAGGATCAGCCCCAGCATTTT.

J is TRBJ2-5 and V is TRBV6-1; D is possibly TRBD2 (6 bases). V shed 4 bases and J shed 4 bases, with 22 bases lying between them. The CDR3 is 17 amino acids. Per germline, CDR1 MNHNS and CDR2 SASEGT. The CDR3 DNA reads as TGTGCCAGCAGTGCCCTAAGCCCCGGGAGATCGGGAGAGACCCAGTACTTC. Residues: CASSALSPGRSGETQYF.

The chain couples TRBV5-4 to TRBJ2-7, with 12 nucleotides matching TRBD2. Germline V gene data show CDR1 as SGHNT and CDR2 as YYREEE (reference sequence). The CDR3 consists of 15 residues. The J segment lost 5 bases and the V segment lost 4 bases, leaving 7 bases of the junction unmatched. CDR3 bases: TGTGCCAGCAGCAGCCGGACTAGCGGGAAGGACGAGCAGTACTTC. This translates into CASSSRTSGKDEQYF.

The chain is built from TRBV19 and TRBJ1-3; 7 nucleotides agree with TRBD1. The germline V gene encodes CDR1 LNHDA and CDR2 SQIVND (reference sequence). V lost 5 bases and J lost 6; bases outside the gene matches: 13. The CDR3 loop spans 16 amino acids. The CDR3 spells CASSLEQGVWPNTIYF. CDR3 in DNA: TGTGCCAGTAGTCTTGAGCAGGGGGTCTGGCCAAACACCATATATTTT.

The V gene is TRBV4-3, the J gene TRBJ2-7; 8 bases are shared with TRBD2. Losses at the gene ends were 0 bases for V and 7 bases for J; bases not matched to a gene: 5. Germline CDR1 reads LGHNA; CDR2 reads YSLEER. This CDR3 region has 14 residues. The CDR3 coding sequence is TGCGCCAGCAGCCAAGAAGCGGGAGTCGGAGAGCAGTACTTC. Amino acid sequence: CASSQEAGVGEQYF.

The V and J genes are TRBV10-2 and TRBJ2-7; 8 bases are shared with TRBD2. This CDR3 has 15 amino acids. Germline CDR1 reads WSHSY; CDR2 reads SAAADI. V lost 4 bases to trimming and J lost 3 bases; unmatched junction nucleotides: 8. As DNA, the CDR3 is TGCGCCAGCAGTGTTGGACTAGCAGTCGGCTACGAGCAGTACTTC. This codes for CASSVGLAVGYEQYF.

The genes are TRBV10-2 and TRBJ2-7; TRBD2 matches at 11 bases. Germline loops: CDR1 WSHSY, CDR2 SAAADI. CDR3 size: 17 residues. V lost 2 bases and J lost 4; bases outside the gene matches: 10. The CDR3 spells CASSEDPRVAGGYEQYF. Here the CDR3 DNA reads TGCGCCAGCAGTGAGGACCCAAGAGTAGCGGGAGGGTACGAGCAGTACTTC.

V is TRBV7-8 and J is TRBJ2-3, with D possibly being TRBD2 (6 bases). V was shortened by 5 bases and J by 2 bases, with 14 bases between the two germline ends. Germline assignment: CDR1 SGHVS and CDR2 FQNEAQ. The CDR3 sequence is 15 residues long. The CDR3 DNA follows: TGTGCCAGCAGCCCCTTGAGGCGGGACACAGATACGCAGTATTTT. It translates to CASSPLRRDTDTQYF.

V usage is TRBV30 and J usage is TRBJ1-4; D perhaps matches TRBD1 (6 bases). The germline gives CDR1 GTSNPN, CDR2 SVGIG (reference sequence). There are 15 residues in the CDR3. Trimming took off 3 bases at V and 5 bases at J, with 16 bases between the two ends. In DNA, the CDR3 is TGTGCCTGGAGGGGGGGGCCCGGCGGGAATGAAAAACTGTTTTTT. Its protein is CAWRGGPGGNEKLFF.

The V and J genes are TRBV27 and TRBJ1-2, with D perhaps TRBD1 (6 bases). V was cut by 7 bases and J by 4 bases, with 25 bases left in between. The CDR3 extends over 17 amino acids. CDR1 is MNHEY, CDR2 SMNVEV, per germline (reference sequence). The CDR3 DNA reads TGTGCCAGCATGGGTGGGGGGCCAGGCACCCGGAGCTATGGCTACACCTTC. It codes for CASMGGGPGTRSYGYTF.

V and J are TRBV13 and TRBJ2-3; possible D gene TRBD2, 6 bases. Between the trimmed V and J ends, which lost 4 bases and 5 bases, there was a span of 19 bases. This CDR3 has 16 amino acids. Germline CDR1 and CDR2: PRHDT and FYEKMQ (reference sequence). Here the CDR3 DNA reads TGTGCCAGCAGCTCTTCCCGGGACTCACCGAGAGATACGCAGTATTTT. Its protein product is CASSSSRDSPRDTQYF.